Presented here are 28 T cell receptor beta chains from one specimen sequenced in a study of a mutant IDH1 vaccine in newly diagnosed glioma. Time point here: week 35, safety follow-up. All doses held 300 ug of mutant IDH1 20-mer peptide, with topical imiquimod. Sequencing used immunoSEQ multiplex PCR; TCRdb keeps in-frame clones, though not all of them. Of around 52,000 clones in the sample, less than 80% were seen once. These receptors have no identified antigens. Source: PBMCs, taken from a glioma patient whose treatment included an IDH1 peptide vaccine. These receptors were taken from a man aged 40-50 years with glioma.

The chain recombines TRBV27 with TRBJ2-5; 9 positions match TRBD2. V was pared by 3 bases and J by 4 bases, with 12 bases of the junction left unmatched. Germline V gene sequence: CDR1 MNHEY, CDR2 SMNVEV (reference sequence). This CDR3 contains 17 residues. CDR3 sequence (DNA): TGTGCCAGCAGTTTCTCCTCCGGCGGGAGGGCGGCAGAGACCCAGTACTTC. Translating it yields CASSFSSGGRAAETQYF.

J is TRBJ2-1 and V is TRBV11-3; D gene unclear. CDR3 size: 13 residues. The germline V gene has CDR1 SGHNT and CDR2 YENEEA. Trimming cost V 5 bases and J 4 bases, with 9 bases left between them. The CDR3 sequence: CASSPLTYNEQFF. In nucleotides, the CDR3 is TGTGCCAGCAGCCCACTGACGTACAATGAGCAGTTCTTC.

The DNA of the CDR3 is TGTGCCAGCAGTCCCGGGACAGCACCAAACTATGGCTACACCTTC. Amino acids: CASSPGTAPNYGYTF. The gene calls are TRBV6-5 and TRBJ1-2; TRBD1 agrees at 7 bases. With 5 bases clipped from V and 2 bases from J, the junction kept 8 bases outside the gene matches. Per germline, CDR1 MNHEY and CDR2 SVGAGI. CDR3 length equals 15 residues.

This sequence joins TRBV7-1 and TRBJ2-2; D call uncertain. TRBV7-1 is an ORF for which the function is uncertain. Between the trimmed V and J ends, which lost 11 bases and 3 bases, there was a span of 16 bases. The CDR3 loop spans 14 amino acids. The CDR3 loop is CASGGGLHTGELFF. CDR3 bases: TGTGCCTCGGGTGGCGGTCTTCACACCGGGGAGCTGTTTTTT.

The rearrangement joins TRBV9 to TRBJ1-2; D might be TRBD1 (5 bases). Germline V gene lookup returns CDR1 SGDLS and CDR2 YYNGEE. The CDR3 totals 16 residues. V lost 4 bases and J 5 bases, leaving 21 bases between the germline ends. The CDR3 region is CASSYTAGGTRYGYTF. For the CDR3, the DNA is TGTGCCAGCAGCTACACAGCGGGGGGGACGAGATATGGCTACACCTTC.

The V call is TRBV7-9, the J call TRBJ1-1; the D gene is possibly TRBD1 (5 bases). The V gene's germline CDR1 is SEHNR and CDR2 FQNEAQ (reference sequence). V was cut by 3 bases and J by 8 bases, with 16 bases left in between. CDR3 length equals 14 residues. CDR3 in DNA: TGTGCCAGCAGCTTGCTTGGAGGAACAGGAGAAGCTTTCTTT. Translating gives CASSLLGGTGEAFF. The full variable domain, completed using reference TRBV7-9 and TRBJ1-1, is DTGVSQNPRHKITKRGQNVTFRCDPISEHNRLYWYRQTLGQGPEFLTYFQNEAQLEKSRLLSDRFSAERPKGSFSTLEIQRTEQGDSAMYLCASSLLGGTGEAFFGQGTRLTVV.

The chain combines TRBV18 with TRBJ2-7, with D maybe TRBD1 (5 bases). The length of the CDR3 is 15 residues. Trimming cost V 0 bases and J 9 bases, with 18 bases left between them. CDR1 KGHSH and CDR2 LQKENI come from the germline V gene. The DNA of the CDR3 is TGTGCCAGCTCACCACCGTCTGTGCAGGGTAGTGTGCAGTACTTC. Translation gives CASSPPSVQGSVQYF. Drawing the rest from reference TRBV18 and TRBJ2-7, the complete variable domain is NAGVMQNPRHLVRRRGQEARLRCSPMKGHSHVYWYRQLPEEGLKFMVYLQKENIIDESGMPKERFSAEFPKEGPSILRIQQVVRGDSAAYFCASSPPSVQGSVQYFGPGTRLTVT.

This clone has only one observation. The V call is TRBV13, the J call TRBJ2-7; no firm D call. CDR1 PRHDT and CDR2 FYEKMQ come from the germline V gene (reference sequence). Trimming took 0 bases from V and 2 from J, leaving 8 bases between them. This CDR3 spans 14 amino acids. As DNA, the CDR3 is TGTGCCAGCAGCTTAGGCCCAGTAACCTACGAGCAGTACTTC. Protein: CASSLGPVTYEQYF.

This chain links TRBV7-2 with TRBJ1-2; D unclear. V was trimmed by 1 base and J by 6 bases, leaving 12 bases between them. Per germline, CDR1 SGHTA and CDR2 FQGNSA. This CDR3 is 14 amino acids long. The CDR3 nucleotides read TGTGCCAGCAGCTTAGGATACGGGGAAAATGGCTACACCTTC. This translates into CASSLGYGENGYTF.

This chain uses TRBV6-1 with TRBJ2-7, with D possibly TRBD1 on 5 matching bases. CDR3 length equals 13 residues. Trimming took off 2 bases at V and 6 bases at J, with 11 bases between the two ends. CDR1 is MNHNS, CDR2 SASEGT, per germline. The CDR3 protein is CASSETSGFEQYF. In DNA form, the CDR3 reads TGTGCCAGCAGTGAAACCTCAGGGTTCGAGCAGTACTTC.

The V and J genes are TRBV6-5 and TRBJ1-2; D is perhaps TRBD1 (6 bases). The CDR3 extends over 11 amino acids. Germline values: CDR1 MNHEY, CDR2 SVGAGI. V was shortened by 5 bases and J by 7 bases, with 8 bases between the two germline ends. CDR3 loop: CASSQGIGYTF. In DNA form, the CDR3 reads TGTGCCAGCAGTCAGGGGATTGGCTACACCTTC.

The rearrangement links TRBV11-2 to TRBJ2-5, with TRBD2 identical over 7 bases. The J call may be in error: the DNA end matches TRBJ2-7 better. Germline V lookup: CDR1 SGHAT, CDR2 FQNNGV. The CDR3 is 18 amino acids. CDR3 residues: CASSPAVWAGLFPNEQYF. The CDR3 coding sequence is TGTGCCAGCAGCCCAGCGGTTTGGGCGGGACTATTTCCTAACGAGCAGTACTTC.

The table lists this clone with a few counts. The chain joins TRBV7-9 to TRBJ2-5; D is ambiguous. Trimming removed 2 bases from V and 0 bases from J, with 10 bases in between. This CDR3 contains 15 residues. The V gene's germline CDR1 is SEHNR and CDR2 FQNEAQ (reference sequence). CDR3 residues: CASSLWSPYQETQYF. CDR3 DNA sequence: TGTGCCAGCAGCTTATGGAGCCCGTACCAAGAGACCCAGTACTTC. Full variable domain (rest looked up from reference TRBV7-9 and TRBJ2-5): DTGVSQNPRHKITKRGQNVTFRCDPISEHNRLYWYRQTLGQGPEFLTYFQNEAQLEKSRLLSDRFSAERPKGSFSTLEIQRTEQGDSAMYLCASSLWSPYQETQYFGPGTRLLVL.

This clone was seen a single time. This chain joins TRBV9 and TRBJ2-3; possible D gene TRBD2, 6 bases. This CDR3 spans 15 amino acids. Germline V gene sequence: CDR1 SGDLS, CDR2 YYNGEE. Trimming pared 10 bases from V and 4 bases from J, leaving 22 bases between. The CDR3 sequence is CAAAQSGTGADTQYF. CDR3 DNA: TGTGCCGCAGCTCAGAGCGGAACGGGGGCAGATACGCAGTATTTT.

The chain couples TRBV7-8 to TRBJ2-1, with D unclear. Germline-derived CDR1 and CDR2 are SGHVS and FQNEAQ. CDR3 size: 13 residues. Trimming took off 3 bases at V and 10 bases at J, with 13 bases between the two ends. In DNA, the CDR3 is TGTGCCAGCAGCTTGCCAAATATTGGGGAGCAGTTCTTC. The encoded protein is CASSLPNIGEQFF. The entire variable domain, with the rest obtained from reference TRBV7-8 and TRBJ2-1, is as follows: GAGVSQSPRYKVAKRGQDVALRCDPISGHVSLFWYQQALGQGPEFLTYFQNEAQLDKSGLPSDRFFAERPEGSVSTLKIQRTQQEDSAVYLCASSLPNIGEQFFGPGTRLTVL.

This sequence joins TRBV4-3 and TRBJ1-3; the D is unclear. V shed 0 bases and J shed 4 bases, with 10 bases lying between them. There are 15 residues in the CDR3. Per germline, CDR1 LGHNA and CDR2 YSLEER. CDR3 sequence: CASSQELLRGNTIYF. The CDR3 region has the DNA TGCGCCAGCAGCCAAGAGCTTCTACGGGGAAACACCATATATTTT.

The chain couples TRBV6-1 to TRBJ2-7; 11 bases agree with TRBD1. CDR3 size: 15 residues. Germline V gives CDR1 MNHNS, CDR2 SASEGT. The ends lost 6 bases at V and 4 bases at J; junction bases unmatched: 8. CDR3 sequence reads: CASSPPGTGGYEQYV. CDR3 nucleotide sequence: TGTGCCAGCAGCCCTCCTGGGACAGGGGGGTACGAGCAGTACGTC.

The chain recombines TRBV4-3 with TRBJ1-2, with 11 positions matching TRBD1. V gave up 0 bases and J gave up 7 bases; unmatched junction bases: 10. Germline CDR1 LGHNA, CDR2 YSLEER. CDR3 length: 17 amino acids. In nucleotides, the CDR3 is TGCGCCAGCAGCCAAGAAGTCTGGACAGGGGGCACGGGTGGCTACACCTTC. Translated, it gives CASSQEVWTGGTGGYTF.

This clone was counted a few times. The chain joins TRBV6-5 to TRBJ2-3; D possibly corresponds to TRBD2 (6 bases). Deletions cut 0 bases from V and 0 bases from J, with 10 bases between. Germline-derived CDR1 and CDR2 are MNHEY and SVGAGI. CDR3 length equals 16 residues. CDR3 region: CASSYSASGSTDTQYF. CDR3 coding DNA: TGTGCCAGCAGTTACTCGGCCAGCGGGAGCACAGATACGCAGTATTTT.

The V gene is TRBV2, the J gene TRBJ2-7; 7 bases map to TRBD1. Germline V gene sequence: CDR1 SNHLY, CDR2 FYNNEI. CDR3 size: 13 residues. Unmatched junction bases numbered 3, after V lost 7 bases and J lost 0 bases. CDR3 in amino acids: CASTGQPSYEQYF. CDR3 sequence (DNA): TGTGCCAGCACGGGACAGCCCTCCTACGAGCAGTACTTC. Based on the CDR3 plus reference TRBV2 and TRBJ2-7, the full variable domain is EPEVTQTPSHQVTQMGQEVILRCVPISNHLYFYWYRQILGQKVEFLVSFYNNEISEKSEIFDDQFSVERPDGSNFTLKIRSTKLEDSAMYFCASTGQPSYEQYFGPGTRLTVT.

The gene calls are TRBV7-2 and TRBJ2-7, with TRBD2 matching over 7 bases. Trimming took 1 base from V and 12 from J; bases not matched to a gene: 6. This CDR3 has 12 residues. Germline CDR1 and CDR2: SGHTA and FQGNSA. As DNA, the CDR3 is TGTGCCAGCAGCTTAGGCGGACTAGTCTTGTACGTC. Translating gives CASSLGGLVLYV.

This clone was observed a single time. This chain connects TRBV27 to TRBJ2-1, with 8 bases matching TRBD2. CDR3 length: 15 residues. Per germline, CDR1 MNHEY and CDR2 SMNVEV (reference sequence). The ends lost 9 bases at V and 2 bases at J; junction bases unmatched: 9. The CDR3 loop reads CASLEVAGPYNEQFF. The CDR3 coding sequence is TGTGCCAGTCTAGAAGTAGCGGGACCCTACAATGAGCAGTTCTTC.

This clone has a single count. The V gene is TRBV14, the J gene TRBJ2-5, with 10 bases that match TRBD2. Germline CDR1 reads SGHDN; CDR2 reads FVKESK. Trimming at V came to 1 base and at J to 2 bases, leaving 7 bases not matched to a gene. There are 17 residues in the CDR3. CDR3 amino acids: CASSQGASGSGQETQYF. The DNA of the CDR3 is TGTGCCAGCAGCCAAGGGGCTAGCGGGAGCGGGCAAGAGACCCAGTACTTC.

The chain links TRBV27 to TRBJ2-5, with a possible D match to TRBD2 (6 bases). From germline, CDR1 is MNHEY and CDR2 SMNVEV (reference sequence). CDR3 length equals 16 residues. V was shortened by 0 bases and J by 2 bases, with 13 bases between the two germline ends. The CDR3 DNA reads as TGTGCCAGCAGTTTATCTTTGCCAGGGAGGCAAGAGACCCAGTACTTC. Translated: CASSLSLPGRQETQYF.

This clone was seen once. This chain links TRBV27 with TRBJ1-2, with 11 bases fitting TRBD1. J lost 8 bases, V lost 4 bases, and 12 bases had no gene match. This CDR3 is 16 amino acids long. Germline V gene data show CDR1 as MNHEY and CDR2 as SMNVEV (reference sequence). The CDR3 DNA reads as TGTGCCAGCAGTTCCCCTCTCGGACAGGGGGCCTGGGGCTACACCTTC. The encoded protein is CASSSPLGQGAWGYTF.

The rearrangement joins TRBV18 to TRBJ1-6, with a weak D call TRBD1 (6 bases). The V gene lost 3 bases and the J gene lost 6 bases, with 9 bases spanning the gap. The CDR3 sequence is 14 residues long. From germline, CDR1 is KGHSH and CDR2 LQKENI. CDR3 DNA: TGTGCCAGCTCACCGGACAGCCTTAATTCACCCCTCCACTTT. The encoded protein is CASSPDSLNSPLHF.

The rearrangement uses TRBV7-6 and TRBJ1-3; the D gene is possibly TRBD1 (6 bases). This CDR3 is built from 16 residues. Germline values: CDR1 SGHVS, CDR2 FNYEAQ. Trimming removed 5 bases at V and 0 bases at J, with 14 bases between. The CDR3 reads CASSARDTNSGNTIYF. The DNA of the CDR3 is TGTGCCAGCAGCGCGCGGGACACCAACTCTGGAAACACCATATATTTT.

This chain connects TRBV6-1 to TRBJ2-7, with D possibly matching TRBD2 (6 bases). Germline CDR1 and CDR2: MNHNS and SASEGT. Trimming cost V 8 bases and J 0 bases, with 11 bases left between them. The CDR3 length is 13 residues. The CDR3 region is CASGDLNSYEQYF. The DNA of the CDR3 is TGTGCCAGCGGGGACTTAAACTCCTACGAGCAGTACTTC.